This T cell receptor beta chain was sequenced for a study of regulatory T cells in long-lasting Graves disease. To note about this clonotype: Its target is not known.

Noted time point: newly diagnosed GD, antithyroid drugs for less than 3 months. RNA isolated from PBMCs was used to make the TCR library. The patient group derived from an endocrinology department in Xi'an, China. The ends were cut back, 8 bases at V and 0 bases at J, with 11 bases in the middle. This CDR3 is 15 amino acids long. Germline V gene lookup returns CDR1 LNHDA and CDR2 SQIVND (reference sequence). Findings and caveats of the study: It was in persistent disease that TRBV28, TRBJ1-2 and TRBJ2-5 were favored.

The TCR beta library used iRepertoire HTBI primers with Arm-PCR amplification of CDR3. Each CDR3 protein gets one entry after TCRdb re-called the multiplex PCR reads with MiXCR. Counted here are 440,000 or so distinct CDR3 sequences, about 16% occurring once; the ten biggest clones make up around a tenth. This same sample was also taken into another study, of T cells in Graves' hyperthyroidism and ophthalmopathy.

The chain couples TRBV19 to TRBJ2-6; D remains unclear. Sequencing used peripheral blood mononuclear cells (PBMCs), obtained at new diagnosis, from a patient treated with antithyroid drugs. The receptor's source is a woman aged 25 to 39 with Graves disease. The CDR3 nucleotides read TGTGCCAGTTTCGACGGGTACTCTGGGGCCAACGTCCTGACTTTC. The encoded protein is CASFDGYSGANVLTF. Complete variable domain (other parts from reference TRBV19 and TRBJ2-6): DGGITQSPKYLFRKEGQNVTLSCEQNLNHDAMYWYRQDPGQGLRLIYYSQIVNDFQKGDIAEGYSVSREKKESFPLTVTSAQKNPTAFYLCASFDGYSGANVLTFGAGSRLTVL.